This T cell receptor (beta chain) emerged from a study of T-cell memory formation after mild COVID-19. Study-level background: There were largely donor-specific TCR clusters.

With 3 bases removed from V and 7 bases from J, the gap between germline ends came to 9 bases. This CDR3 contains 12 residues. A few counts support this clonotype. TCRdb re-called the 5' RACE reads through MiXCR, storing one row per CDR3 protein. The sample lists 300,000 to 350,000 distinct CDR3 sequences, 10% to 15% occurring once. The sample was PBMCs or a T cell subset sorted from them (not recorded which). The clonotype comes from a man aged 18-30 years who had mild COVID-19 (a few samples of this study predate the infection). Cell type and time point are not known. The rearrangement links TRBV12-3 or TRBV12-4 to TRBJ1-2; D remains unclear. The CDR3 reads CASSFGDSGYTF. CDR3 in DNA: TGTGCCAGCAGTTTTGGGGATTCTGGCTACACCTTC.